This T cell receptor (beta chain) was observed in a study of cytotoxic CD8 clonotypes in ibrutinib-treated CLL. Overall study: Response samples were obtained once patients had received a median 12 months of treatment, range 6 to 36.

Study-level points and caveats: The clonality rise at ibrutinib response reflected private clonotype expansion.

CDR3 length: 20 amino acids. V shed 4 bases, J shed 4 bases, and the junction held 19 bases outside the gene matches. Germline-derived CDR1 and CDR2 are MDHEN and SYDVKM. As to this clone: Its specificity is not known.

Only in-frame clones appear in the TCRdb table, and some are missing; sequencing was by immunoSEQ multiplex PCR. The profile shows about 140,000 clones, roughly 80% of them singletons. V and J are TRBV28 and TRBJ1-4, with 9 bases matching TRBD1. The starting material was PBMCs, obtained after 12 months of ibrutinib treatment. This TCR was recovered from a human donor with chronic lymphocytic leukemia. The DNA of the CDR3 is TGTGCCAGCAGTTCCCGAGACCCCAAAAACTCGGGACAGGGTAATGAAAAACTGTTTTTT. Translated, it gives CASSSRDPKNSGQGNEKLFF.